The entry that follows covers one T cell receptor beta chain sequence. Seattle patient enrollment occurred during active infection, with longitudinal follow-up thereafter. This sample was included in a study of blood T cell repertoires in COVID-19. Overall study context: The United States, Italy and Spain supplied acute and convalescent COVID-19 samples. The analysed material was cDNA or gDNA that came from T cells, B-cell-depleted T cells, or PBMCs.

With V trimmed by 5 bases and J by 3 bases, 3 bases remained unmatched. The CDR3 is made up of 15 amino acids. CDR1 is SNHLY, CDR2 FYNNEI, per germline. In the original workflow: Nucleated cell number was recorded as an estimate derived from reference gene primer amplification. Repertoires were generated with immunoSEQ multiplex PCR, while TCRdb's copy carries only in-frame clones and drops some. The V and J calls and clone size were taken over from that table, and D and trimming were inferred from the DNA. The sample has 450,000 or so clones, approximately 90% seen once. The origin of this receptor is a woman aged 40 to 49 with COVID-19, enrolled during active disease. The chain uses TRBV2 and TRBJ2-1; TRBD2 matches 11 bases. Sequences were obtained from peripheral blood. The CDR3 DNA reads as TGTGCCAGCAGTATAGCGGGAGGGTTCTACAATGAGCAGTTCTTC. It translates to CASSIAGGFYNEQFF.